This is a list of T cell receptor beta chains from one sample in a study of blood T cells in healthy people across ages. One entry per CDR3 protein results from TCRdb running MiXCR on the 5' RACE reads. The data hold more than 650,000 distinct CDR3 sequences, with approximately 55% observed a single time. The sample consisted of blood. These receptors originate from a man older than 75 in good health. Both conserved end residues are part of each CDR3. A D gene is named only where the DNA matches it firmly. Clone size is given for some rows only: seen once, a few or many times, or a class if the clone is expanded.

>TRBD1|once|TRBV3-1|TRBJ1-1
CASRDRGFSFGTEAFF
TGTGCCAGCAGAGACAGGGGGTTCTCGTTCGGCACTGAAGCTTTCTTT
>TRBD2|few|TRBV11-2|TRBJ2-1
CASSLGTRSMYEQFF
TGTGCCAGCAGCTTAGGGACTAGGTCGATGTATGAGCAGTTCTTC
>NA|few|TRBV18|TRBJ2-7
CASSLRDLYEQYF
TGTGCCAGCTCACTCCGGGACCTCTACGAGCAGTACTTC
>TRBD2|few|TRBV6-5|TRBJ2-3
CAVASGTTDTQYF
TGTGCCGTCGCTAGCGGGACTACAGATACGCAGTATTTT
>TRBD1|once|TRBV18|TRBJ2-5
CASSPTTRIGGGTQYF
TGTGCCAGTTCACCTACAACCCGGATAGGGGGCGGGACCCAGTACTTC
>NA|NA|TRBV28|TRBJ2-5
CASSRGGRQETQYF
TGTGCCAGCAGTCGGGGTGGCCGTCAAGAGACCCAGTACTTC
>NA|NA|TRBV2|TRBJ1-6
CATRTGSGNSPLHF
TGTGCCACCCGTACGGGGTCCGGCAATTCACCCCTCCACTTT
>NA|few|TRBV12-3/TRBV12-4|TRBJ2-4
CASSFAGAKNIQYF
TGTGCCAGCAGTTTTGCGGGAGCCAAAAACATTCAGTACTTC
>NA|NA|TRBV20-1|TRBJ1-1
CSASRGGNAEAFF
TGCAGTGCTAGTCGGGGGGGTAACGCCGAAGCTTTCTTT
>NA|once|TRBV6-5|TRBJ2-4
CASQTLMREQYF
TGTGCCAGCCAAACTCTAATGAGGGAGCAGTACTTC
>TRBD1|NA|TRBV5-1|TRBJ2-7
CASMRTGAYEQYF
TGCGCCAGCATGAGGACAGGGGCCTACGAGCAGTACTTC
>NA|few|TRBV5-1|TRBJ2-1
CASAKGDTGTGQFF
TGCGCCAGCGCCAAGGGGGACACGGGGACCGGGCAGTTCTTC
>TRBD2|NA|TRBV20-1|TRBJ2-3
CSANGLAGVTQYF
TGCAGTGCGAACGGACTAGCGGGAGTTACGCAGTATTTT
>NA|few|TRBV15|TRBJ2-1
CATSKRVGLYNEQFF
TGTGCCACCAGCAAGCGCGTGGGCCTTTACAATGAGCAGTTCTTC
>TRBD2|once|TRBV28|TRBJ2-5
CASSLSSGSRGETQYF
TGTGCCAGCAGTTTGTCTAGCGGGAGTCGTGGTGAGACCCAGTACTTC
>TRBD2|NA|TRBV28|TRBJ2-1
CASSGTSGYPYNEQFF
TGTGCCAGCAGTGGGACTAGCGGGTACCCCTACAATGAGCAGTTCTTC
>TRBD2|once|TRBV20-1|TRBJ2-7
CSALGTSGSYEQYF
TGCAGTGCTCTAGGGACTAGCGGGTCCTACGAGCAGTACTTC
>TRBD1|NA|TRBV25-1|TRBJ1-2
CASSEWGRGQSGYTF
TGTGCCAGCAGTGAATGGGGCAGGGGGCAGAGTGGCTACACCTTC
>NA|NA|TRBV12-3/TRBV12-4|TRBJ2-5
CASRVLFGECETQYF
TGTGCCAGCAGGGTCCTGTTTGGGGAGTGTGAGACCCAGTACTTC
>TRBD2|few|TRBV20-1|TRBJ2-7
CSARDRRLAGYTQYF
TGCAGTGCTAGAGATCGAAGACTAGCGGGGTATACCCAGTACTTC
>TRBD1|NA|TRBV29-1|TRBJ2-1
CSVGTVYNEQFF
TGCAGCGTCGGGACAGTGTACAATGAGCAGTTCTTC
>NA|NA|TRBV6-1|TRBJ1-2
CASTPGLGSYGYTF
TGTGCCAGCACCCCGGGACTCGGATCTTATGGCTACACCTTC
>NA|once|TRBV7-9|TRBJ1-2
CASGRERRGYTF
TGTGCCAGCGGCAGGGAGCGGCGGGGCTACACCTTC
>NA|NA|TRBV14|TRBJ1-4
CASSQTLREKLFF
TGTGCCAGCAGCCAAACTTTAAGGGAAAAACTGTTTTTT
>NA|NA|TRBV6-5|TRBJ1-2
CASRPRDSNYGYTF
TGTGCCAGCAGGCCGAGAGACAGTAACTATGGCTACACCTTC
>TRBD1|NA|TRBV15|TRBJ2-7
CAASSYPAGTGYEQYF
TGTGCCGCCAGCAGTTATCCGGCCGGGACAGGCTACGAGCAGTACTTC
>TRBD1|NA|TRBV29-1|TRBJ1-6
CSVADRGRNSPLHF
TGCAGCGTTGCCGACAGGGGGAGGAATTCACCCCTCCACTTT
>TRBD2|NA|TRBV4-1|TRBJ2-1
CASSHHEPSGSGEQFF
TGCGCCAGCAGCCACCACGAGCCTAGCGGGAGTGGTGAGCAGTTCTTC
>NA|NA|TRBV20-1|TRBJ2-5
CSAPWTRGVETQYF
TGCAGTGCTCCCTGGACTAGGGGGGTAGAGACCCAGTACTTC
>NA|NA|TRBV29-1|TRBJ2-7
CSVVLTVSPYEQYF
TGCAGCGTTGTCTTGACAGTAAGCCCCTACGAGCAGTACTTC
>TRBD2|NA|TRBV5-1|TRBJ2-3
CASSWATSGSDTQYF
TGCGCCAGCAGCTGGGCGACTAGCGGGAGTGATACGCAGTATTTT
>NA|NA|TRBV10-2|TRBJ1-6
CASGPANLNSPLHF
TGCGCCAGCGGCCCCGCGAACCTTAATTCACCCCTCCACTTT
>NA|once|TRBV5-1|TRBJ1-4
CASSLEGTRGEKLFF
TGCGCCAGCAGTCTGGAGGGAACAAGAGGCGAAAAACTGTTTTTT
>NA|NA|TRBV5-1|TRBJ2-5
CASSPGAYQETQYF
TGCGCCAGCAGCCCGGGGGCGTACCAAGAGACCCAGTACTTT
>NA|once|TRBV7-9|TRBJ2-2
CASSLTRASGELFF
TGTGCCAGCAGCTTAACTAGGGCCTCCGGGGAGCTGTTTTTT